This paragraph reports one TCR beta chain. Per the germline V gene, CDR1 is SGHRS and CDR2 is YFSETQ. The CDR3 extends over 13 amino acids. With 4 bases removed from V and 5 bases from J, the gap between germline ends came to 12 bases. These data belong to a study of blood T cell repertoires in COVID-19. Overall study: The United States, Italy and Spain provided the acute and convalescent COVID-19 samples.

Using immunoSEQ multiplex PCR, the repertoire was profiled, and TCRdb retains in-frame clones only, with some absent. The table includes a few hundred thousand clones, about 85% detected once. The rearrangement uses TRBV5-1 and TRBJ2-5, with D possibly being TRBD2 (5 bases). Sequencing was carried out using peripheral blood. The clonotype originates from a man in his late teens or twenties with active or convalescent COVID-19. The CDR3 DNA reads as TGCGCCAGCAGCAACCGGAGGCGGGAGACCCAGTACTTC. It translates to CASSNRRRETQYF. Supplemented by reference TRBV5-1 and TRBJ2-5, the full variable domain reads KAGVTQTPRYLIKTRGQQVTLSCSPISGHRSVSWYQQTPGQGLQFLFEYFSETQRNKGNFPGRFSGRQFSNSRSEMNVSTLELGDSALYLCASSNRRRETQYFGPGTRLLVL.